The rows below give T cell receptor beta chains drawn from one sample of a study of blood T cells in healthy people across ages. One entry per CDR3 protein, called by TCRdb with MiXCR from the 5' RACE reads. In the table there are some 900,000 distinct CDR3 sequences, about 48% of which are singletons. Sequenced material: blood. Source of these receptors: a man aged 25-45 years in good health. Both conserved end residues are part of each CDR3. A D gene is named only where the DNA matches it firmly. Size tells how often a clone was seen (once, few, many) or the class of an expanded clone, and some rows leave it out.

v_gene: TRBV4-1
d_gene: TRBD2
abundance: -
j_gene: TRBJ2-3
CDR3aa: CASSQEPASGGFSSTDTQYF
CDR3nt: TGCGCCAGCAGCCAAGAACCGGCTAGCGGGGGATTTTCTAGCACAGATACGCAGTATTTT

v_gene: TRBV25-1
d_gene: -
abundance: -
j_gene: TRBJ2-6
CDR3aa: CANVEQTSSGANVLTF
CDR3nt: TGTGCCAACGTGGAACAAACCAGCTCTGGGGCCAACGTCCTGACTTTC

v_gene: TRBV6-5
d_gene: -
abundance: -
j_gene: TRBJ2-5
CDR3aa: CASSYVADQETQYF
CDR3nt: TGTGCCAGCAGTTACGTGGCGGACCAAGAGACCCAGTACTTC

v_gene: TRBV7-9
d_gene: -
abundance: -
j_gene: TRBJ2-7
CDR3aa: CASSFSWGDYEQYF
CDR3nt: TGTGCCAGCAGCTTTTCTTGGGGGGACTACGAGCAGTACTTC

v_gene: TRBV4-3
d_gene: -
abundance: -
j_gene: TRBJ1-1
CDR3aa: CASSQGDVVWTEAFF
CDR3nt: TGCGCCAGCAGCCAAGGAGATGTTGTTTGGACTGAAGCTTTCTTT

v_gene: TRBV25-1
d_gene: -
abundance: -
j_gene: TRBJ2-7
CDR3aa: CASSGGRQAPLGEQYF
CDR3nt: TGTGCCAGCAGTGGCGGTCGACAGGCTCCTCTGGGCGAGCAGTACTTC

v_gene: TRBV7-7
d_gene: -
abundance: -
j_gene: TRBJ2-5
CDR3aa: CASSHLGGPETQYF
CDR3nt: TGTGCTAGCAGCCATCTGGGGGGCCCGGAGACCCAGTACTTC

v_gene: TRBV7-3
d_gene: TRBD1
abundance: -
j_gene: TRBJ2-1
CDR3aa: CASSFDRGRENEQFF
CDR3nt: TGTGCCAGCAGCTTTGACAGGGGACGAGAGAATGAGCAGTTCTTC

v_gene: TRBV29-1
d_gene: -
abundance: many
j_gene: TRBJ2-6
CDR3aa: CSVDFSSGANVLTF
CDR3nt: TGCAGCGTTGACTTTAGCTCTGGGGCCAACGTCCTGACTTTC

v_gene: TRBV4-1
d_gene: -
abundance: many
j_gene: TRBJ2-7
CDR3aa: CASSSRDNYEQYF
CDR3nt: TGCGCCAGCAGCAGCCGGGACAACTACGAGCAGTACTTC

v_gene: TRBV12-3/TRBV12-4
d_gene: TRBD1
abundance: -
j_gene: TRBJ2-2
CDR3aa: CASSRTQGANTGELFF
CDR3nt: TGTGCCAGCAGCCGCACACAGGGGGCAAACACCGGGGAGCTGTTTTTT

v_gene: TRBV5-1
d_gene: TRBD2
abundance: many
j_gene: TRBJ2-1
CDR3aa: CASSLRTSGGYNEQFF
CDR3nt: TGCGCCAGCAGCCTAAGGACTAGCGGGGGTTACAATGAGCAGTTCTTC

v_gene: TRBV20-1
d_gene: -
abundance: few
j_gene: TRBJ1-5
CDR3aa: CSAIAGDSNQPQHF
CDR3nt: TGCAGTGCTATAGCGGGAGATAGCAATCAGCCCCAGCATTTT

v_gene: TRBV5-1
d_gene: -
abundance: -
j_gene: TRBJ2-7
CDR3aa: CASSTQTDRPYEQYF
CDR3nt: TGCGCCAGCAGCACTCAAACCGACAGGCCCTACGAGCAGTACTTC

v_gene: TRBV11-2
d_gene: TRBD1
abundance: -
j_gene: TRBJ1-5
CDR3aa: CASSLEGQGVSQPQHF
CDR3nt: TGTGCCAGCAGCTTGGAGGGACAGGGGGTAAGTCAGCCCCAGCATTTT

v_gene: TRBV7-3
d_gene: -
abundance: -
j_gene: TRBJ2-3
CDR3aa: CASSLGIAETTDTQYF
CDR3nt: TGTGCCAGCAGCTTAGGAATAGCGGAAACCACAGATACGCAGTATTTT

v_gene: TRBV28
d_gene: -
abundance: few
j_gene: TRBJ2-7
CDR3aa: CASSSPQGGAYEQYF
CDR3nt: TGTGCCAGCAGTTCCCCCCAGGGCGGGGCCTACGAGCAGTACTTC

v_gene: TRBV7-2
d_gene: -
abundance: -
j_gene: TRBJ1-4
CDR3aa: CASSPQAGATNEKLFF
CDR3nt: TGTGCCAGCAGCCCCCAGGCGGGGGCAACTAATGAAAAACTGTTTTTT

v_gene: TRBV12-3/TRBV12-4
d_gene: TRBD1
abundance: -
j_gene: TRBJ2-5
CDR3aa: CASSLEQGAQGTQYF
CDR3nt: TGTGCCAGCAGCTTAGAACAGGGGGCGCAAGGGACCCAGTACTTC

v_gene: TRBV27
d_gene: -
abundance: -
j_gene: TRBJ1-2
CDR3aa: CASSLIGGHGYTF
CDR3nt: TGTGCCAGCAGTTTAATTGGGGGGCATGGCTACACCTTC

v_gene: TRBV12-3/TRBV12-4
d_gene: -
abundance: once
j_gene: TRBJ2-3
CDR3aa: CASSWGGAFTDTQYF
CDR3nt: TGTGCCAGCAGTTGGGGGGGGGCATTCACAGATACGCAGTATTTT

v_gene: TRBV3-1
d_gene: -
abundance: few
j_gene: TRBJ1-1
CDR3aa: CASSYGGMGTEAFF
CDR3nt: TGTGCCAGCAGCTACGGAGGGATGGGCACTGAAGCTTTCTTT

v_gene: TRBV25-1
d_gene: -
abundance: -
j_gene: TRBJ1-4
CDR3aa: CASTGTGTNEKLFF
CDR3nt: TGTGCCAGCACGGGAACAGGGACTAATGAAAAACTGTTTTTT

v_gene: TRBV20-1
d_gene: -
abundance: few
j_gene: TRBJ2-3
CDR3aa: CSARDLKREWGTDTQYF
CDR3nt: TGCAGTGCTAGAGATCTGAAGAGGGAATGGGGCACAGATACGCAGTATTTT

v_gene: TRBV11-3
d_gene: -
abundance: few
j_gene: TRBJ2-2
CDR3aa: CASSSGPSTGELFF
CDR3nt: TGTGCCAGCAGCTCCGGACCGAGCACCGGGGAGCTGTTTTTT

v_gene: TRBV5-1
d_gene: -
abundance: -
j_gene: TRBJ2-7
CDR3aa: CASSSQTTAYEQYF
CDR3nt: TGCGCCAGCAGCTCCCAGACTACCGCCTACGAGCAGTACTTC

v_gene: TRBV10-3
d_gene: -
abundance: -
j_gene: TRBJ2-3
CDR3aa: CAISELASLATDTQYF
CDR3nt: TGTGCCATCAGTGAGTTAGCTAGCCTGGCTACGGACACGCAGTATTTT

v_gene: TRBV29-1
d_gene: -
abundance: -
j_gene: TRBJ1-2
CDR3aa: CSVVGGYPNYGYTF
CDR3nt: TGCAGCGTTGTAGGCGGCTACCCTAACTATGGCTACACCTTC

v_gene: TRBV28
d_gene: -
abundance: once
j_gene: TRBJ2-7
CDR3aa: CASSPTLRGGLTYEQYF
CDR3nt: TGTGCCAGCAGCCCAACCCTCCGCGGGGGCCTCACCTACGAGCAGTACTTC

v_gene: TRBV28
d_gene: -
abundance: -
j_gene: TRBJ2-7
CDR3aa: CASSFRGVTYEQYF
CDR3nt: TGTGCCAGCAGTTTCCGCGGGGTGACCTACGAGCAGTACTTC

v_gene: TRBV6-6
d_gene: -
abundance: -
j_gene: TRBJ1-1
CDR3aa: CASSYEEQKNTEAFF
CDR3nt: TGTGCCAGCAGTTACGAGGAACAGAAGAACACTGAAGCTTTCTTT

v_gene: TRBV5-1
d_gene: -
abundance: -
j_gene: TRBJ1-2
CDR3aa: CAGSEANYGYTF
CDR3nt: TGCGCCGGCAGCGAAGCTAACTATGGCTACACCTTC

v_gene: TRBV6-5
d_gene: -
abundance: few
j_gene: TRBJ2-7
CDR3aa: CASSYGGANEQYF
CDR3nt: TGTGCCAGCAGTTATGGCGGTGCCAACGAGCAGTACTTC

v_gene: TRBV4-1
d_gene: -
abundance: -
j_gene: TRBJ1-6
CDR3aa: CACSQVQGYSPLHF
CDR3nt: TGCGCCTGCAGCCAAGTTCAGGGGTATTCACCCCTCCACTTT

v_gene: TRBV27
d_gene: -
abundance: -
j_gene: TRBJ2-7
CDR3aa: CASRRQPYEQYF
CDR3nt: TGTGCCAGCAGAAGGCAGCCCTACGAGCAGTACTTC

v_gene: TRBV7-2
d_gene: -
abundance: -
j_gene: TRBJ1-2
CDR3aa: CASSSPNRDLRRFYGYTF
CDR3nt: TGTGCCAGCAGCTCGCCTAATAGGGACTTACGGCGCTTCTATGGCTACACCTTC

v_gene: TRBV6-2/TRBV6-3
d_gene: TRBD2
abundance: few
j_gene: TRBJ2-5
CDR3aa: CASSYAPRGSQETQYF
CDR3nt: TGTGCCAGCAGTTACGCTCCTCGCGGGAGTCAAGAGACCCAGTACTTC

v_gene: TRBV3-1
d_gene: -
abundance: once
j_gene: TRBJ1-2
CDR3aa: CASSLRGGGVYGYTF
CDR3nt: TGTGCCAGCAGCTTAAGAGGCGGGGGAGTCTATGGCTACACCTTC

v_gene: TRBV7-2
d_gene: TRBD2
abundance: -
j_gene: TRBJ2-3
CDR3aa: CASSRTSGRALDTQYF
CDR3nt: TGTGCCAGCAGCCGAACTAGCGGGAGGGCCTTAGATACGCAGTATTTT

v_gene: TRBV12-3/TRBV12-4
d_gene: TRBD2
abundance: -
j_gene: TRBJ2-5
CDR3aa: CASSSSGIQETQYF
CDR3nt: TGTGCCAGCAGTTCTAGCGGGATCCAAGAGACCCAGTACTTC

v_gene: TRBV29-1
d_gene: -
abundance: -
j_gene: TRBJ2-7
CDR3aa: CSVEESDDSYEQYF
CDR3nt: TGCAGCGTTGAAGAAAGTGATGACTCCTACGAGCAGTACTTC

v_gene: TRBV6-1
d_gene: TRBD1
abundance: few
j_gene: TRBJ2-1
CDR3aa: CASRSIQGKVLRNEQFF
CDR3nt: TGTGCCAGCAGATCCATACAGGGGAAGGTTCTTAGGAATGAGCAGTTCTTC

v_gene: TRBV4-1
d_gene: -
abundance: few
j_gene: TRBJ2-1
CDR3aa: CASSPRTSNEQFF
CDR3nt: TGCGCCAGCAGCCCGCGAACCAGCAATGAGCAGTTCTTC

v_gene: TRBV7-6
d_gene: -
abundance: few
j_gene: TRBJ1-5
CDR3aa: CASSSGRMQPQHF
CDR3nt: TGTGCCAGCAGCTCGGGACGCATGCAACCCCAGCATTTT

v_gene: TRBV6-6
d_gene: TRBD1
abundance: -
j_gene: TRBJ2-3
CDR3aa: CASSYWGQWQYF
CDR3nt: TGTGCCAGCAGTTACTGGGGACAGTGGCAGTATTTT

v_gene: TRBV20-1
d_gene: -
abundance: -
j_gene: TRBJ2-7
CDR3aa: CSAENTSYEQYF
CDR3nt: TGCAGTGCAGAAAATACCTCCTACGAGCAGTACTTC

v_gene: TRBV13
d_gene: -
abundance: -
j_gene: TRBJ1-1
CDR3aa: CASSFSINTQAEAFF
CDR3nt: TGTGCCAGCAGCTTTTCCATAAATACCCAGGCTGAAGCTTTCTTT

v_gene: TRBV20-1
d_gene: TRBD1
abundance: once
j_gene: TRBJ2-1
CDR3aa: CSATGTGGNNEQFF
CDR3nt: TGCAGTGCTACCGGGACAGGGGGCAACAATGAGCAGTTCTTC

v_gene: TRBV27
d_gene: -
abundance: once
j_gene: TRBJ2-1
CDR3aa: CASSFQGEKTQFF
CDR3nt: TGTGCCAGCAGTTTTCAGGGAGAAAAGACCCAGTTCTTC

v_gene: TRBV9
d_gene: TRBD1
abundance: -
j_gene: TRBJ1-2
CDR3aa: CASSVANRGGGYTF
CDR3nt: TGTGCCAGCAGCGTAGCTAACAGGGGGGGAGGCTACACCTTC

v_gene: TRBV10-3
d_gene: TRBD1
abundance: -
j_gene: TRBJ2-7
CDR3aa: CAISGGASGQGYYEQYF
CDR3nt: TGTGCCATCAGTGGTGGGGCTTCCGGACAGGGCTACTACGAGCAGTACTTC

v_gene: TRBV10-3
d_gene: -
abundance: few
j_gene: TRBJ1-4
CDR3aa: CAIGRTADEKLFF
CDR3nt: TGTGCCATCGGGAGGACAGCCGATGAAAAACTGTTTTTT

v_gene: TRBV28
d_gene: -
abundance: -
j_gene: TRBJ1-2
CDR3aa: CASSIRTVNYGYTF
CDR3nt: TGTGCCAGCAGTATACGGACAGTAAACTATGGCTACACCTTC

v_gene: TRBV4-2
d_gene: TRBD2
abundance: -
j_gene: TRBJ2-3
CDR3aa: CASSQDLSGGATGTQYF
CDR3nt: TGTGCCAGCAGCCAAGATCTAAGCGGGGGGGCCACGGGTACGCAGTATTTT

v_gene: TRBV2
d_gene: TRBD1
abundance: -
j_gene: TRBJ2-5
CDR3aa: CASSLTGGYGETQYF
CDR3nt: TGTGCCAGCAGCCTGACAGGGGGCTACGGAGAGACCCAGTACTTC

v_gene: TRBV12-3/TRBV12-4
d_gene: TRBD1
abundance: few
j_gene: TRBJ2-1
CDR3aa: CASILTGGFSYNEQFF
CDR3nt: TGTGCCAGCATCCTGACAGGGGGCTTTTCCTACAATGAGCAGTTCTTC

v_gene: TRBV27
d_gene: TRBD1
abundance: -
j_gene: TRBJ2-7
CDR3aa: CASSFFGTGTFYEQYF
CDR3nt: TGTGCCAGCAGTTTCTTCGGGACAGGGACATTCTACGAGCAGTACTTC

v_gene: TRBV7-9
d_gene: -
abundance: -
j_gene: TRBJ1-5
CDR3aa: CASSLVGGGPQHF
CDR3nt: TGTGCCAGCAGCTTAGTAGGGGGAGGACCCCAGCATTTT